The rows below give T cell receptor beta chains drawn from one sample of a study of cytomegalovirus exposure and HLA in healthy donors. Measured with immunoSEQ multiplex PCR; TCRdb has only the in-frame clones, and not every one. The sample gives some 150,000 clones, approximately 80% of which show up once; 1.5% to 2.5% is in the top ten. Material for sequencing was PBMCs. The receptors shown here come from a woman in her thirties or forties in good health and CMV-seronegative. Each CDR3 is given with its conserved first and last residue. The D gene is left open where the match is weak. Clone size is shown for a subset of rows, as once, few, many or a class of expanded clone.

clone_size	v_call	j_call	d_call	cdr3_nt	cdr3_aa
-	TRBV6-5	TRBJ2-3	TRBD2	TGTGCCAGCAGTTACTTTAGCGGGGATACGCAGTATTTT	CASSYFSGDTQYF
once	TRBV11-2	TRBJ2-2	-	TGTGCCAGCAGCTTATCAAGCTACAGTACCGGGGAGCTGTTTTTT	CASSLSSYSTGELFF
-	TRBV11-1	TRBJ1-1	-	TGTGCCAGCAACCGAAGGGGGGGGAGCACTGAAGCTTTCTTT	CASNRRGGSTEAFF
once	TRBV5-1	TRBJ1-1	TRBD1	TGCGCCAGCAGCATGGGACAGGGGTACACTGAAGCTTTCTTT	CASSMGQGYTEAFF
-	TRBV14	TRBJ1-2	-	TGTGCCAGCAGCCCTAGTGAGGGTAGAGGCTATGGCTACACCTTC	CASSPSEGRGYGYTF
-	TRBV9	TRBJ2-2	TRBD2	TGTGCCAGCAGCGTACTAGCGGGCACCGGGGAGCTGTTTTTT	CASSVLAGTGELFF
-	TRBV7-9	TRBJ1-4	TRBD1	TGTGCCAGCAGCATCACAGGGGGCGGAAGAACTAATGAAAAACTGTTTTTT	CASSITGGGRTNEKLFF
-	TRBV2	TRBJ2-1	-	TGTGCCAGCAGTTACCTATTAGCGGAGCAGTTCTTC	CASSYLLAEQFF
once	TRBV6-5	TRBJ2-4	TRBD1	TGTGCCAGCAGTTACGATTCGGGGACAGCAACTATTCAGTACTTC	CASSYDSGTATIQYF
-	TRBV7-2	TRBJ1-4	-	TGTGCCAGCAGCCGTGGGGGGGCAGGGGAAAAACTGTTTTTT	CASSRGGAGEKLFF
-	TRBV15	TRBJ2-3	TRBD2	TGTGCCACCAGCGCCGGGACTAGCGGGAGGGCCTTGACAGATACGCAGTATTTT	CATSAGTSGRALTDTQYF
-	TRBV14	TRBJ2-1	TRBD2	TGTGCCAGCAGCCAATTTTGGGGGAGGGCCTCCAATGAGCAGTTCTTC	CASSQFWGRASNEQFF
-	TRBV4-2	TRBJ2-5	-	TGTGCCAGCAGCCTGGCAGGGGAGGGGACCCAGTACTTC	CASSLAGEGTQYF
-	TRBV28	TRBJ1-2	-	TGTGCCAGCAGCTCTGTCGGGTTAGGCGATGTCTACACCTTC	CASSSVGLGDVYTF
-	TRBV7-9	TRBJ2-3	-	TGTGCCAGCAGCTTATCGGGAGTCGCAGATACGCAGTATTTT	CASSLSGVADTQYF
once	TRBV5-1	TRBJ2-6	TRBD2	TGCGCCAGCAGCTTGGTCCCAGGTTTCGGAGGGAGGGCCCTCTCTGGGGCCAACGTCCTGACTTTC	CASSLVPGFGGRALSGANVLTF
-	TRBV7-8	TRBJ2-7	-	TGTGCCAGCAGCACCCAAGGGAGCTCCTACGAGCAGTACTTC	CASSTQGSSYEQYF
-	TRBV9	TRBJ2-7	TRBD1	TGTGCCAGCAGCCTGGACAGGGGCCCCTACGAGCAGTACTTC	CASSLDRGPYEQYF
-	TRBV11-2	TRBJ2-4	-	TGTGCCAGCAGCTTATGGGCAGGGGAGGCCAAAAACATTCAGTACTTC	CASSLWAGEAKNIQYF
-	TRBV5-1	TRBJ2-1	TRBD2	TGCGCCAGCAGCTTGCGTTCTCAAGCGGGACCCCAAATAGAGCAGTTCTTC	CASSLRSQAGPQIEQFF
-	TRBV11-2	TRBJ1-2	TRBD1	TGTGCCAGCAGCTTAGGGTCGGGACAGGGATTCGGCGGCTACACCTTC	CASSLGSGQGFGGYTF
-	TRBV27	TRBJ1-4	-	TGTGCCAGCAGTTTAAGTCGGTTCGAAAAACTGTTTTTT	CASSLSRFEKLFF
-	TRBV19	TRBJ1-1	-	TGTGCCAGTAGTCTAATGAACACTGAAGCTTTCTTT	CASSLMNTEAFF
-	TRBV7-9	TRBJ2-3	-	TGTGCCAGCAGCACCGGGACTTCGGGTCTAAACACAGATACGCAGTATTTT	CASSTGTSGLNTDTQYF
-	TRBV7-2	TRBJ2-5	-	TGTGCCAGCAGCTCCCCTCTGACCTCTAGCAGGCCATGGGGGACCCAGTACTTC	CASSSPLTSSRPWGTQYF
once	TRBV27	TRBJ2-5	TRBD2	TGTGCCAGCAGTTTACGGCTAGCGGGGGAGACCCAGTACTTC	CASSLRLAGETQYF
-	TRBV6-6	TRBJ1-1	TRBD1	TGTGCCAGCAGTCAGGTGGTGACAGGGGGTACTGAAGCTTTCTTT	CASSQVVTGGTEAFF
-	TRBV5-1	TRBJ2-5	TRBD1	TGCGCCAGCAGCTTGGGGGGACAGGGATCGGAGACCCAGTACTTC	CASSLGGQGSETQYF
-	TRBV18	TRBJ1-1	-	TGTGCCAGCTCACCAAACGCTCCTGGGCCTGGCACTGAAGCTTTCTTT	CASSPNAPGPGTEAFF
-	TRBV15	TRBJ1-1	-	TGTGCCACCAGCAGAGTGGACCTGCGGGGAGCTTTCTTT	CATSRVDLRGAFF
-	TRBV28	TRBJ1-1	-	TGTGCCAGCCCCCCCGAGAGGCGTCTTCTCGCTGAAGCTTTCTTT	CASPPERRLLAEAFF